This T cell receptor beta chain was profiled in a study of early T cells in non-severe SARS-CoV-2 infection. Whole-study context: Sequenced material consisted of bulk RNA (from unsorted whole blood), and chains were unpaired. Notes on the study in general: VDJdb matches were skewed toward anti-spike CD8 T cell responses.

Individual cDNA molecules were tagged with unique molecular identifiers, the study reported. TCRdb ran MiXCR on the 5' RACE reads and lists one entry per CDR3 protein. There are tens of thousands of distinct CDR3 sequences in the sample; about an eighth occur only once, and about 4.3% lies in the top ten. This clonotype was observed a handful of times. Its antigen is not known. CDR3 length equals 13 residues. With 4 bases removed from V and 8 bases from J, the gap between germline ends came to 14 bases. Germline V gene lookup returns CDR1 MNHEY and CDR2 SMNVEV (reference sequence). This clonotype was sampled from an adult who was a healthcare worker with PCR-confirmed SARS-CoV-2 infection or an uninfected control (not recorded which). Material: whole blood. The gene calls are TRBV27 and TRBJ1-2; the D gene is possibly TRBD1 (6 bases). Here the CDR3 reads CASSYQQGRGYTF. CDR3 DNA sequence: TGTGCCAGCAGTTATCAACAGGGACGGGGCTACACCTTC.